Shown below are 2 T cell receptor beta chains from a single sample sequenced in a study of shared clonotypes between healthy human individuals. Data came from immunoSEQ multiplex PCR; TCRdb stores just in-frame clones and leaves some out. Among 2.5 million or so clones listed, more than 80% were seen once. The specimen was naive CD4+ T cells sorted from blood. Noted subset: CD45RA+ positively selected. Source of these receptors: a young man in good health.

V and J are TRBV25-1 and TRBJ1-6; 10 positions match TRBD1. With V trimmed by 5 bases and J by 5 bases, 6 bases remained unmatched. This CDR3 region has 16 residues. From germline, CDR1 is MGHDK and CDR2 SYGVNS. This CDR3 reads CASSMGQGLNNSPLHF. The CDR3 bases are TGTGCCAGCAGTATGGGACAGGGGCTGAATAATTCACCCCTCCACTTT.

The chain recombines TRBV5-4 with TRBJ1-1; D is unclear. The germline CDR1 and CDR2 sequences are SGHNT and YYREEE (reference sequence). The CDR3 length is 14 residues. V shed 3 bases and J shed 6 bases, with 15 bases lying between them. CDR3 DNA: TGTGCCAGCAGCTCCCGGGGATCCGACCCTGAAGCTTTCTTT. This sequence encodes CASSSRGSDPEAFF.